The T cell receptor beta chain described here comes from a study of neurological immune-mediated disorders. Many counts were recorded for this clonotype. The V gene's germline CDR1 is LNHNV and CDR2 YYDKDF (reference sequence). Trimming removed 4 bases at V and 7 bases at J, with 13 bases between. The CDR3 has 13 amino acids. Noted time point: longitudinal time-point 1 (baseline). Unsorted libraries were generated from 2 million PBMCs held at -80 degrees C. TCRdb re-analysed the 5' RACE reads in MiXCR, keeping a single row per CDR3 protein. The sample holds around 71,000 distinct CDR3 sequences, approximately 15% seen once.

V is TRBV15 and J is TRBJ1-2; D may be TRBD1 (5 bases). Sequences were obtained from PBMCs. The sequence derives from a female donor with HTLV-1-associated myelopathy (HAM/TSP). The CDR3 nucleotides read TGTGCCACCAGCATTGACAGAAACCTTGGCTACACCTTC. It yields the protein CATSIDRNLGYTF.